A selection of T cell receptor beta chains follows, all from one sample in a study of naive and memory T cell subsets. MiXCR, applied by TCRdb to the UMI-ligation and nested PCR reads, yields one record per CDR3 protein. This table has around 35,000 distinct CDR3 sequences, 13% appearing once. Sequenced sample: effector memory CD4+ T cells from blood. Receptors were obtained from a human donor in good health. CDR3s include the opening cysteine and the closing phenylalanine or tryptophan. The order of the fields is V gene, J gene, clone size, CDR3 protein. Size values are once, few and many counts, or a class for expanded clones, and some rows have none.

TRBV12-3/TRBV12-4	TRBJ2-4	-	CASRPTGGGIQYF
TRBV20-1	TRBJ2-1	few	CSASKTSGGRRSDNEQFF
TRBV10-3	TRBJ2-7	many	CAIRNPGLAARQYF
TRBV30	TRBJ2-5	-	CAWSGVIGGQYF
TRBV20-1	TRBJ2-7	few	CSVGLAYSYEQYF
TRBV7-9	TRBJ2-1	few	CASSLQRAGNYNEQFF
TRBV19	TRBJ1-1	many	CASNKQGFEAFF
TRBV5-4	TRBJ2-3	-	CASSLGTSGLNTDTQYF
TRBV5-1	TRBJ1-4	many	CASSPSRDRGTNEKLFF
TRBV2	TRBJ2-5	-	CASTENRQETQYF
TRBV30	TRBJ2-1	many	CAWSVLRLLPSYNEQFF
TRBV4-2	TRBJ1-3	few	CASSQDPGGGSGNTIYF
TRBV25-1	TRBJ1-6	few	CASTRAGSGSPLHF
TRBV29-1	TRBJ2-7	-	CSVVDRPSSYEQYF
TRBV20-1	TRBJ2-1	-	CSETGPDKEQFF
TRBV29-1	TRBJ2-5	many	CSVGTSGRALEETQYF
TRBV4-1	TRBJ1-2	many	CASSQAVSNNYGYTF
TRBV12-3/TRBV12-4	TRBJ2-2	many	CASSLWTGAQNTGELFF
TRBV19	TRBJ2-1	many	CASSIEVLAGYFYEQFF
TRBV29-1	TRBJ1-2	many	CSVDEGGRDGYTF
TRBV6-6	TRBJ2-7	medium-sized	CASSGVGRASEQYF
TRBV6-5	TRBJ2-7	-	CASSYIKIGTNSYEQYF
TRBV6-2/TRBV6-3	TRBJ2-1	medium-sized	CASSTPDSGSWNEQFF
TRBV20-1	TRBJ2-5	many	CSATLTSGQETQYF
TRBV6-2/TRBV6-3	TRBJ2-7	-	CASSYAGTSGAYEQYF
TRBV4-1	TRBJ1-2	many	CASSQEGGQGIGYTF
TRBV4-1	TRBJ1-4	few	CASSQEGRVGGKLFF
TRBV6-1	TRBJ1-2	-	CASSRDRGDGYTF
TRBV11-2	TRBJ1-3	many	CASSPWTGDSGNTIYF
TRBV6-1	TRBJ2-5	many	CASSESWGAGQETQYF
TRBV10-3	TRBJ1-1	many	CAISGQDQAFF
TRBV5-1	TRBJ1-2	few	CASSSLGQGGHGYTF
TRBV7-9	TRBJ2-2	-	CASSSGWTGELFF
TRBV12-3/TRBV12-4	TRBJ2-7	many	CASSWGLAGVSEQYF
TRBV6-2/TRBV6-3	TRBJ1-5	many	CASSYVGFSNQPQHF
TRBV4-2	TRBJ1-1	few	CASSSSGTEAFF
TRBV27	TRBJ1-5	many	CASSSGVSSNQPQHF
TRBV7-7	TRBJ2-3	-	CASSYSEADTQYF
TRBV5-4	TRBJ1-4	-	CASSLGGATNEKLFF
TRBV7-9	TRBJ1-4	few	CASSLRPSYTTNEKLFF
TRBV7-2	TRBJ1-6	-	CASSLQRNSPLHF
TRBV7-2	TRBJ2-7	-	CASSLDPGSTYEQYF
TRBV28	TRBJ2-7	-	CASGPWTGRYEQYF
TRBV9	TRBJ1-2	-	CASSPPGVSYGYTF
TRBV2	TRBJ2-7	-	CASSLDRVNEGYF
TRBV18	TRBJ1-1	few	CASSPNPQGRSEAFF
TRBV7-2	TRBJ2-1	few	CASSLRERPYNEQFF
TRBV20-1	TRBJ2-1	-	CSARFREGYNEQFF
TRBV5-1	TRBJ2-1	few	CASSLEGRDEQFF
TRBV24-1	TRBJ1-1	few	CATSLVLEGTEAFF
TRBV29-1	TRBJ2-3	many	CSVEFALAGDTQYF
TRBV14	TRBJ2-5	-	CASSYSYQETQYF
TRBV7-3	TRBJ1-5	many	CASSLEGGQPQHF
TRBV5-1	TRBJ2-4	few	CASSFITGYENIQYF